This T cell receptor beta chain was captured in a study of cytomegalovirus exposure and HLA in healthy donors (dated by TCRdb to about 2017). About the study as a whole: In an earlier analysis of approximately 500 of the donors, about 270 Gb of sequence data and 90 million to 120 million unique TCR beta sequences from roughly 190 million T cells were reported. An early release covering about 600 HLA-typed donors comprised approximately 300 gigabases of sequencing data and some 79 million unique TCR sequences. The genetic ancestry cluster associated with self-reported Caucasian donors included roughly 84% of the roughly 410 genotyped donors. The study aimed to test whether cataloging public T cell receptors could reveal signatures of past pathogen exposure. The study used immunosequencing to profile the T cell repertoires of 666 subjects and linked those repertoires to cytomegalovirus serostatus. A separate validation cohort of roughly 130 different subjects was used in addition to the 666-subject first cohort. To predict cytomegalovirus infection status, the study combined high-throughput TCR immunosequencing, statistical association of individual TCRs with disease status, and machine learning. To study patterns of TCR occurrence, a later analysis re-analyzed previously published TCR beta repertoires from 600 to 750 donors and added high-resolution HLA genotyping. Rather than drawing on any new phenotypic data, the later analysis identified candidate immune exposures from TCR beta sequences and the way those sequences occurred across donors. An earlier analysis of approximately 580 of the donors used high-throughput TCR beta sequencing to judge whether each TCR beta V gene segment behaved as functional or pseudogenic. Donor age, sex, ethnicity and CMV serostatus were compiled alongside the repertoire data. A later genetic analysis used genome-wide SNP genotypes for about 65% of the roughly 700 donors, treating that subset as a discovery cohort. Every repertoire in the discovery cohort had been generated on one and the same sequencing platform. Class I and class II HLA loci were covered by the typing at four-digit resolution. Typing coverage differed by locus: A, B, C, DRB1 and DQB1 were typed in roughly 629-630 donors, DQA1 in 500 to 550, DPA1 in approximately 610, and DPB1 in just under 480. A handful of DR-DQ haplotypes were handled as single units for association and clustering because linkage in the cohort was strong. On average, around 230,000 unique TCR beta nucleotide sequences were sequenced per donor among about 400 genotyped donors of the cohort, with roughly 19% of those sequences being non-productive.

The cohort consisted of some 670 healthy bone marrow donors. At the time of sampling, every cohort member was nominally healthy, though immune exposures that went unrecorded were likely present. The donor tested CMV seronegative, placing the donor among the 350 to 400 seronegative members of the cohort. A peripheral blood sample was collected from each donor, and TCR beta sequencing was performed on peripheral blood mononuclear cells. The Qiagen DNeasy Blood Extraction Kit was used to extract genomic DNA from the blood cell samples. General findings and caveats noted by the study authors: A further reported finding was that TCR beta sequences accurately predicted the HLA-A and HLA-B alleles for most subjects in the first cohort. The presence/absence analyses assumed that sequencing depth was roughly uniform across donors, and that assumption may not be true. Some IMGT-functional V segments, including TRBV6-2 and TRBV6-3, could not be distinguished by the 87-base-pair reads and were therefore excluded. A cluster of highly shared sequence variants was judged likely to represent a technical artifact of the sequencing pipeline. A later genetic analysis associated a missense DCLRE1C variant with V-gene and J-gene trimming of TCR beta chains, and an independent cohort replicated the association. In a later analysis, about 17,000 TCR beta sequences were associated with specific HLA alleles at a false discovery rate of 0.05. A few of the identified cytomegalovirus-associated TCR beta chains were confirmed in vitro to be specific for cytomegalovirus antigens. Assigning TCR associations to individual alleles was difficult when HLA alleles, especially DR and DQ, strongly co-occurred. Only TCR beta chains were sequenced in this cohort, and the absence of alpha or paired-chain data limited detectable features. A total of 150 to 200 TCR beta chains were listed by the study as associated with cytomegalovirus. In a later analysis, several top co-occurrence clusters were reported to appear linked to parvovirus B19, influenza, CMV and Epstein-Barr virus. While some public TCRs were present in many individuals, most TCR sequences turned up only very rarely across donors. CMV serostatus was the only immune exposure information available for the cohort. Correlated functional status among segregating V segments might be attributable to linkage disequilibrium, but an unknown experimental factor could not be ruled out. In an earlier analysis of more than 450 of the donors, most TCR beta V segments were observed in productive rearrangements about 90% or about 30% of the time, broadly matching IMGT annotations. According to a later analysis, most CMV-associated TCR beta chains appeared to be HLA-restricted, and the HLA associations seemed to be driven largely by CMV exposure. The authors suggested that the approach could potentially be generalized to other disease states and immunological phenotypes. Because HLA typing was missing for some donors at each locus, association tests included only the typed subset. The classifier was reported to diagnose cytomegalovirus status with high specificity and sensitivity in both the original and validation cohorts. In a later genetic analysis, fewer N-insertions in productive TCRs were reported among donors in an Asian-associated ancestry cluster than the roughly 670-donor mean. Roughly 15 rarely observed V segments, including chromosome 9 orphons, were excluded from the earlier analysis of several hundred of the donors because counts were too low. Compared with equally common non-associated chains, HLA-associated TCR beta chains in a later analysis were more clonally expanded and had lower generation probabilities. According to a later analysis, TCR association rates differed among HLA loci, with DRB1 alleles showing the most associated TCRs and HLA-C alleles showing the fewest.

Library prep was done by the immunoSEQ multiplex PCR assay. For the multiplex PCR, a mixture combining 60 forward primers for TCR Vbeta segments and 13 reverse primers for TCR Jbeta segments was used. A multiplex PCR assay on genomic DNA amplified the CDR3 region of rearranged TCR beta genes. On the Illumina HiSeq System, the amplified TCR beta libraries were sequenced as 87-base-pair reads. Per the original workflow: A later analysis counted approximately 84 million unique TCR beta chains across the 666 repertoires, and some 11 million of these chains were shared by at least two donors. A nearest-neighbor algorithm error-corrected the raw reads and collapsed the reads into unique sequences, merging closely related sequences to remove PCR and sequencing errors. Alignment of CDR3 sequences to IMGT reference sequences was used to assign V, D and J gene segments. For a sequence to be retained, a match of at least six nucleotides to both a V gene segment and a J gene segment was required. Rearrangements were called productive when the CDR3 lacked stop codons and stayed in frame with V and J; all others were non-productive. CDR3 was defined by IMGT convention, running from the second conserved V-encoded cysteine to the conserved J-encoded phenylalanine. The earlier analysis of about 590 of the donors excluded sequences that lacked an unambiguous match to a single V gene segment. An earlier analysis of roughly 590 of the donors called V segments functional above 56.7% productive rearrangements and segregating when the between-donor standard deviation exceeded 5%. To diagnose cytomegalovirus status from the catalog of TCR beta chain sequences, a statistical classification framework was built. A later analysis assigned V and J genes by comparing TCR nucleotide sequences with IMGT/GENE-DB human TR gene sequences. The TCRdist pipeline was used in a later analysis to assign CDR3 sequences and most-parsimonious VDJ recombination scenarios. In a later analysis, each TCR beta chain was defined by its CDR3 amino acid sequence together with its V-gene family, and reads lacking a unique V-gene family were excluded. To address suspected cross-contamination and a sequencing artifact, a later analysis removed around 590 highly shared, low-generation-probability nucleotide sequences. In a later analysis, a clonal expansion index for each public chain was calculated from normalized within-repertoire ranks of inferred template counts. A later analysis computed generation probabilities with a VDJ recombination model fitted to out-of-frame rearrangements, and checked the results against IGoR. A later analysis scored TCR-TCR, TCR-HLA and TCR-CMV co-occurrence with hypergeometric tests, applying a repertoire-size bias correction to TCR pairs. False discovery rates were estimated in a later analysis by permuting HLA or CMV assignments 20 times. A later analysis grouped co-occurring TCRs with DBSCAN, adding TCRdist sequence similarity when clustering within HLA-allele-positive subsets. Repertoires with fewer than 30,000 or more than 120,000 public chains, plus five repertoires with anomalous nucleotide sharing, were excluded from co-occurrence clustering. TCRdb mirrors the immuneACCESS table, restricted to in-frame sequences. Some clones are absent from its copies; in checked studies, under half trace to an unresolved V gene, and the reason for the others is unknown. V and J calls and clone size are given by that table; D and trimming were obtained from the DNA. The sample yields more than 110,000 clones; about 77% were counted once. Of the sample, 3% to 4.5% is held by the ten largest clones.

The CDR1 and CDR2 encoded by the germline V gene (reference sequence) are MNHEY and SMNVEV. Counted from cysteine to phenylalanine, this CDR3 has 13 amino acids. The DNA shown is the 39-base CDR3, in frame from base 1. The junction shows trimming of 5 bases on V and 8 bases on J, and the gene matches do not reach 7 bases of it. As concerns this clone: What antigen it recognizes has not been identified. No much larger clone is present one base from it, and per-base qualities are unavailable.

This receptor was obtained from a male donor in good health and CMV-seronegative. Recombination connected TRBV27 to TRBJ1-2; TRBD1 lines up with 8 middle nucleotides. The sequencing input was PBMCs. The CDR3 sequence is CASSPAGGIGYTF. The DNA is TGTGCCAGCAGTCCGGCAGGGGGCATCGGCTACACCTTC.